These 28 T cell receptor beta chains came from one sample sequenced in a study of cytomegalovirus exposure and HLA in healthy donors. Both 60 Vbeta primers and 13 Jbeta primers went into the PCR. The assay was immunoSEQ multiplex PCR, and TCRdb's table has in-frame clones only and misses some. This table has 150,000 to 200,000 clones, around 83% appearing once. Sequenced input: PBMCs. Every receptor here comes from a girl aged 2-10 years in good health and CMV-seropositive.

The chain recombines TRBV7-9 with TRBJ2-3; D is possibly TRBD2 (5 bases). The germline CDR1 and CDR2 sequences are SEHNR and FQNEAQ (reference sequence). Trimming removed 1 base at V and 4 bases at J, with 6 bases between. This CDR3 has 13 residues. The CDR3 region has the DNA TGTGCCAGCAGCTTAGTTAGCGCAGATACGCAGTATTTT. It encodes CASSLVSADTQYF.

The CDR3 DNA follows: TGTGCCAGCAGCCTCCAGGGAGGGGATGGTGAAAAACTGTTTTTT. Its translation: CASSLQGGDGEKLFF. The chain carries TRBV14 and TRBJ1-4, with D tentatively TRBD1 (5 bases). Germline V gives CDR1 SGHDN, CDR2 FVKESK. The CDR3 runs 15 residues. V lost 4 bases and J 7 bases, leaving 16 bases between the germline ends.

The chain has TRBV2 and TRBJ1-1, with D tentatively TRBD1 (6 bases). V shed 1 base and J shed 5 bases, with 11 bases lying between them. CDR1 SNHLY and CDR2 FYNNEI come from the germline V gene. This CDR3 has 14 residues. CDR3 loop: CASSEGRGSTEAFF. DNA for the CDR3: TGTGCCAGCAGTGAAGGTAGGGGGAGTACTGAAGCTTTCTTT.

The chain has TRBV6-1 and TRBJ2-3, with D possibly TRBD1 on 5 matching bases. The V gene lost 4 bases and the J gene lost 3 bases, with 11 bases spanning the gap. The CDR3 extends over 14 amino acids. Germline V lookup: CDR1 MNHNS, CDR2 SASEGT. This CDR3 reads CASSATASTDTQYF. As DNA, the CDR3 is TGTGCCAGCAGTGCGACAGCTTCGACAGATACGCAGTATTTT.

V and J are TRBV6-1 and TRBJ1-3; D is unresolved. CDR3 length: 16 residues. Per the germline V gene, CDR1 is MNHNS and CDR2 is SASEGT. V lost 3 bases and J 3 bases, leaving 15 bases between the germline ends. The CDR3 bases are TGTGCCAGCAGTGACCCGACTGTCCGAGGTGGAAACACCATATATTTT. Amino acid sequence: CASSDPTVRGGNTIYF.

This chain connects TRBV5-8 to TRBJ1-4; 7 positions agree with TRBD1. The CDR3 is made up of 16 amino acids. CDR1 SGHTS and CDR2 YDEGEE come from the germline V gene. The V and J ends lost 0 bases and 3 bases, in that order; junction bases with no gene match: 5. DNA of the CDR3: TGTGCCAGCAGCTTGGGGTCAGGGGGAGCTAATGAAAAACTGTTTTTT. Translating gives CASSLGSGGANEKLFF.

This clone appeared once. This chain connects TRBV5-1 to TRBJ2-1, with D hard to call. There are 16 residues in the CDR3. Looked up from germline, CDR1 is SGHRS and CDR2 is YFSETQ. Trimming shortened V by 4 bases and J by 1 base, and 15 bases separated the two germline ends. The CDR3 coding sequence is TGCGCCAGCAGCCTCCCGCCCACCGCGTCCTACAATGAGCAGTTCTTC. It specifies CASSLPPTASYNEQFF.

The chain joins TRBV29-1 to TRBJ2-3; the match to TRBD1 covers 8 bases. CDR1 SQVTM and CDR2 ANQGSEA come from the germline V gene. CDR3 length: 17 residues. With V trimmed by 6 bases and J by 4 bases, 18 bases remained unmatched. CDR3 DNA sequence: TGCAGCGTACCTCCATATTACGGACAGGGAGGAGCAGATACGCAGTATTTT. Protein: CSVPPYYGQGGADTQYF.

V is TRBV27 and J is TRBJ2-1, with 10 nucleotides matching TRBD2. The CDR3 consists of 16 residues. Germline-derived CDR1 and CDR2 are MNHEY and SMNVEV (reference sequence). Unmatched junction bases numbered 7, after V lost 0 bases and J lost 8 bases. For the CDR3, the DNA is TGTGCCAGCAGTTTATCGCCTAGCGGGAGTAGGGATGAGCAGTTCTTC. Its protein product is CASSLSPSGSRDEQFF.

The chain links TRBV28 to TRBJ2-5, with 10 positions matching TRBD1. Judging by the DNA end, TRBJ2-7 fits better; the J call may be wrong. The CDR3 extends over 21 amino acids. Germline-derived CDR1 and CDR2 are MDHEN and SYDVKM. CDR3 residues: CASRSSLGGDRGKTHSGEQYF. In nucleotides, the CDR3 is TGTGCCAGCAGATCTTCACTAGGTGGGGACAGGGGCAAGACCCACTCAGGCGAGCAGTACTTC.

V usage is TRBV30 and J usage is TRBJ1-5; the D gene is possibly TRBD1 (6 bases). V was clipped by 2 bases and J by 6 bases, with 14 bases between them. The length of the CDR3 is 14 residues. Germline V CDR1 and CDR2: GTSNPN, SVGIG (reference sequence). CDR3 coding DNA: TGTGCCTGGAGTCGTTTACTGGGGGCTCAGCCCCAGCATTTT. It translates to CAWSRLLGAQPQHF.

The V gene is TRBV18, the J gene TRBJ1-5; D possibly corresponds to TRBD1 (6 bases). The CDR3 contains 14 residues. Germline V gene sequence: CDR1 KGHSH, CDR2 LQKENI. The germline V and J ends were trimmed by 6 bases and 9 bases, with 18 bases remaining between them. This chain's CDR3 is CASSRTRGDPPQHF. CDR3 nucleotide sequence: TGTGCCAGCTCTCGAACCAGGGGAGATCCGCCCCAGCATTTT.

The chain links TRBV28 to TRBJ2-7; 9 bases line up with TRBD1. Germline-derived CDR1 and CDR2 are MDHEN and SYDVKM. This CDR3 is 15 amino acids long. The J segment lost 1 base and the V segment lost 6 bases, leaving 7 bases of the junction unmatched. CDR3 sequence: CASSQPGQGSYEQYF. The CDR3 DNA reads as TGTGCCAGCAGCCAACCGGGACAGGGTTCCTACGAGCAGTACTTC.

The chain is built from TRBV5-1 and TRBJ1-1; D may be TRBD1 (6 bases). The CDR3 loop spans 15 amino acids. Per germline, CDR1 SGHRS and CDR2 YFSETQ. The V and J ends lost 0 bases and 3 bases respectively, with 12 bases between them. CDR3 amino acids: CASSLGAGVDTEAFF. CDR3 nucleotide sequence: TGCGCCAGCAGCTTGGGGGCAGGGGTGGACACTGAAGCTTTCTTT.

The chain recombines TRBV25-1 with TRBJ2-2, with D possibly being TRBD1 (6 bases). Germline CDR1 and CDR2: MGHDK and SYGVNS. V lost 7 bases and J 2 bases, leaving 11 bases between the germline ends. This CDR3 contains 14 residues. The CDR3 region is CASTGQLNTGELFF. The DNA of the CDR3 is TGTGCCAGCACCGGACAGTTAAACACCGGGGAGCTGTTTTTT. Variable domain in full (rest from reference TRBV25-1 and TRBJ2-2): EADIYQTPRYLVIGTGKKITLECSQTMGHDKMYWYQQDPGMELHLIHYSYGVNSTEKGDLSSESTVSRIRTEHFPLTLESARPSHTSQYLCASTGQLNTGELFFGEGSRLTVL.

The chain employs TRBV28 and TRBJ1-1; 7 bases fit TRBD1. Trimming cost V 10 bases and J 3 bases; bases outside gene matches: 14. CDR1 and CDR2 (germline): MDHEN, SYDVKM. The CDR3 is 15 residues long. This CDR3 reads CATSPSQGPYTEAFF. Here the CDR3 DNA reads TGTGCCACCTCACCGTCACAGGGGCCCTACACTGAAGCTTTCTTT.

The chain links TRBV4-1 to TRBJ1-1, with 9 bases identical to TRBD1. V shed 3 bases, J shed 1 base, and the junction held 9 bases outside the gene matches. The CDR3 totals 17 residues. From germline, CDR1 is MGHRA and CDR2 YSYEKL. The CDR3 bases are TGCGCCAGCAGCCAGATAGGGACAGGGAGTTGGAACACTGAAGCTTTCTTT. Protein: CASSQIGTGSWNTEAFF.

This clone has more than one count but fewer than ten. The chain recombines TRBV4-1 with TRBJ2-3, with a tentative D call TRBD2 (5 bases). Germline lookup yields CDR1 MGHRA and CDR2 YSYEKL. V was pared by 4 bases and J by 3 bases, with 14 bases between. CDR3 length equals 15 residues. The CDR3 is CASSRDSRGTDTQYF. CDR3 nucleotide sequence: TGCGCCAGCAGCCGAGACTCGAGAGGGACAGATACGCAGTATTTT.

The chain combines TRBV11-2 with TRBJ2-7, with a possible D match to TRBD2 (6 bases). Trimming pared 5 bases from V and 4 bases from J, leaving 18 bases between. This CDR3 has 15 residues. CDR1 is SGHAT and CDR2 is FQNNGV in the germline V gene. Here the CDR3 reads CASSATGVLIYEQYF. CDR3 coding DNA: TGTGCCAGCAGCGCGACGGGGGTCCTGATTTACGAGCAGTACTTC.

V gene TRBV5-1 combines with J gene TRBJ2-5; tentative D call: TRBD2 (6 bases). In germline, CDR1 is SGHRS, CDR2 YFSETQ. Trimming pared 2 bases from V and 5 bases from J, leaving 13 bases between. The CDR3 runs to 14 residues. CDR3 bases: TGCGCCAGCAGCTTTCTTGGGGCGGGGGAGACCCAGTACTTC. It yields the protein CASSFLGAGETQYF. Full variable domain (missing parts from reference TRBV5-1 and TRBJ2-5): KAGVTQTPRYLIKTRGQQVTLSCSPISGHRSVSWYQQTPGQGLQFLFEYFSETQRNKGNFPGRFSGRQFSNSRSEMNVSTLELGDSALYLCASSFLGAGETQYFGPGTRLLVL.

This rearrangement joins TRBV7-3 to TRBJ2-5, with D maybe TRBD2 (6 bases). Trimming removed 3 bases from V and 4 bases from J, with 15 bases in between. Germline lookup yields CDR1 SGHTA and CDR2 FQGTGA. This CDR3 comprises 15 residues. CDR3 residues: CASSLGEALRETQYF. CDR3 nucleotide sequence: TGTGCCAGCAGCTTGGGGGAGGCCCTTCGAGAGACCCAGTACTTC.

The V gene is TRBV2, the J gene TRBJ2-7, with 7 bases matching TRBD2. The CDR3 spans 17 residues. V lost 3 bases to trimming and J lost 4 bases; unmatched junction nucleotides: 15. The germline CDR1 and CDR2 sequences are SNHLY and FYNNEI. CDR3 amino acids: CASSDLKGVAGLYEQYF. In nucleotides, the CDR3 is TGTGCCAGCAGTGATCTTAAAGGGGTAGCGGGCCTTTACGAGCAGTACTTC.

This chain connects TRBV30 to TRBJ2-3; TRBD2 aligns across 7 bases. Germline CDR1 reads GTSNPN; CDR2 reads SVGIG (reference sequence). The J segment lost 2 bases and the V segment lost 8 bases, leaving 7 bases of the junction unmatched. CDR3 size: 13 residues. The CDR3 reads CARGSGVTDTQYF. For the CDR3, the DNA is TGTGCCCGGGGGAGCGGGGTCACAGATACGCAGTATTTT.

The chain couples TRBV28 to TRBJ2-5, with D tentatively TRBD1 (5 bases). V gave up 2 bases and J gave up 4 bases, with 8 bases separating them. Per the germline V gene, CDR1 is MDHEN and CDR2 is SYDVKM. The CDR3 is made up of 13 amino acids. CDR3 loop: CASSLPQGETQYF. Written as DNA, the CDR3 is TGTGCCAGCAGTTTACCCCAGGGAGAGACCCAGTACTTC.

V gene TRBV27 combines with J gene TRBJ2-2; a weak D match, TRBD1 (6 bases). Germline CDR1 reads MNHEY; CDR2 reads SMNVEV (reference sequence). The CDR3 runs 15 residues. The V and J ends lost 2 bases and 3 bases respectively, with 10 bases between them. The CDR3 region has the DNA TGTGCCAGCAGTTTAACAGGGCGGGACACCGGGGAGCTGTTTTTT. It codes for CASSLTGRDTGELFF.

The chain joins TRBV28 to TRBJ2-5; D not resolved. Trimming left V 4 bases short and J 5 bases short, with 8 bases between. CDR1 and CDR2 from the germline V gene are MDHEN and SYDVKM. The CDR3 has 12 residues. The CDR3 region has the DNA TGTGCCAGCAGTTCCCCCCCGGAGACCCAGTACTTC. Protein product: CASSSPPETQYF.

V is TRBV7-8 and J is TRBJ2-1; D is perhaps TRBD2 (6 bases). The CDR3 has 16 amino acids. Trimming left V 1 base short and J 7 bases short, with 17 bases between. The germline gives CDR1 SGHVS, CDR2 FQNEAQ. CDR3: CASSLVPPGLANEQFF. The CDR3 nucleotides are TGTGCCAGCAGCTTAGTCCCGCCGGGACTGGCGAATGAGCAGTTCTTC.

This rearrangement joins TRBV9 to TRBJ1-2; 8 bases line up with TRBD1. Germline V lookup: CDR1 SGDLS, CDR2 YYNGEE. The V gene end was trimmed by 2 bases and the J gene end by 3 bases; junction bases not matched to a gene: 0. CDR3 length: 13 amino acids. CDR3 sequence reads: CASSVTGDYGYTF. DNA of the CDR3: TGTGCCAGCAGCGTGACAGGGGACTATGGCTACACCTTC.